This T cell receptor beta chain is drawn from a study of shared clonotypes between healthy human individuals. Study results and caveats: Larger richness was generally estimated for naive than memory subsets.

Method: immunoSEQ multiplex PCR; TCRdb's copy keeps in-frame clones and lacks some. The sample holds some 2,500,000 clones, roughly 93% seen once. Germline V CDR1 and CDR2: SGHRS, YFSETQ. CDR3 length: 15 residues. The V end was cut by 0 bases, the J end by 6 bases, with 13 bases between. Points on this clone: Its specificity is unknown.

Sequenced material: naive CD4+ T cells from PBMCs. Stated subset: CD45RA+ positively selected. The receptor was isolated from a man aged 18 to 30 in good health. Some clones in this sample may be carry-over from other donors' samples. This chain joins TRBV5-1 and TRBJ1-5; no clear D gene. CDR3 DNA sequence: TGCGCCAGCAGCTTGGGCAGTGGGGTGGGTCAGCCCCAGCATTTT. Its protein is CASSLGSGVGQPQHF. The full variable domain, with the rest looked up from reference TRBV5-1 and TRBJ1-5, is KAGVTQTPRYLIKTRGQQVTLSCSPISGHRSVSWYQQTPGQGLQFLFEYFSETQRNKGNFPGRFSGRQFSNSRSEMNVSTLELGDSALYLCASSLGSGVGQPQHFGDGTRLSIL.